The 23 T cell receptor beta chains reported below all come from one sample, sequenced in a study of blood T cell repertoires in COVID-19. Repertoires were generated with immunoSEQ multiplex PCR, while TCRdb's copy carries only in-frame clones and drops some. There are 130,000 to 150,000 clones in the sample; more than 65% occur only once, and roughly a tenth lies in the top ten. Input material: peripheral blood. These receptor sequences come from a man aged 60-69 years with active or convalescent COVID-19.

V usage is TRBV10-3 and J usage is TRBJ2-1; tentative D call: TRBD2 (6 bases). The CDR3 contains 11 residues. The germline V and J ends were trimmed by 8 bases and 7 bases, with 9 bases remaining between them. CDR1 is ENHRY and CDR2 is SYGVKD in the germline V gene. The CDR3 bases are TGTGCCATCGGGGACTCTAATGAGCAGTTCTTC. Translation gives CAIGDSNEQFF.

This rearrangement joins TRBV6-2 or TRBV6-3 to TRBJ2-3; 9 bases line up with TRBD1. The CDR3 is made up of 14 amino acids. The V gene's germline CDR1 is MNHEY and CDR2 SVGEGT. V lost 7 bases, J lost 4 bases, and 6 bases stayed unmatched. CDR3 sequence (DNA): TGTGCCAGCACCCCGGGACAGGGATCAGATACGCAGTATTTT. This sequence encodes CASTPGQGSDTQYF.

The chain joins TRBV5-6 to TRBJ2-7; no clear D gene. The CDR3 consists of 11 residues. CDR1 and CDR2 (germline): SGHDT, YYEEEE. V gave up 3 bases and J gave up 5 bases, with 6 bases separating them. CDR3: CASSSFNEQYV. For the CDR3, the DNA is TGTGCCAGCAGCTCCTTTAACGAGCAGTACGTC.

J is TRBJ2-1 and V is TRBV7-8, with 8 nucleotides matching TRBD2. This CDR3 has 14 residues. The V segment lost 8 bases and the J segment 7 bases; nucleotides outside the gene matches: 10. CDR1 and CDR2 (germline): SGHVS, FQNEAQ. This CDR3 is CASARREEGNEQFF. The CDR3 DNA sequence: TGTGCCAGCGCCAGGCGGGAGGAGGGTAATGAGCAGTTCTTC.

V gene TRBV7-9 combines with J gene TRBJ2-7; maybe TRBD1 (5 bases). CDR3 size: 13 residues. V was trimmed by 0 bases and J by 4 bases, leaving 7 bases between them. Germline V lookup: CDR1 SEHNR, CDR2 FQNEAQ (reference sequence). The CDR3 nucleotides are TGTGCCAGCAGCTTAGCCAGGGATTACGAGCAGTACTTC. As protein: CASSLARDYEQYF.

The rearrangement links TRBV15 to TRBJ2-1; 8 bases line up with TRBD1. Trimming at V came to 0 bases and at J to 10 bases, leaving 5 bases not matched to a gene. This CDR3 has 14 residues. Germline values: CDR1 LNHNV, CDR2 YYDKDF (reference sequence). CDR3 protein: CATSRDQGAYEQFF. CDR3 DNA sequence: TGTGCCACCAGCAGAGATCAGGGGGCCTACGAGCAGTTCTTC.

The chain has TRBV6-2 or TRBV6-3 and TRBJ2-2; 9 nucleotides line up with TRBD2. The germline gives CDR1 MNHEY, CDR2 SVGEGT. V was clipped by 2 bases and J by 3 bases; unmatched bases: 1. CDR3 size: 15 residues. In DNA, the CDR3 is TGTGCCAGCAGTTACGAGCGGGGGGACACCGGGGAGCTGTTTTTT. Translated: CASSYERGDTGELFF.

This chain connects TRBV7-8 to TRBJ2-3, with 7 bases fitting TRBD1. CDR3 length: 13 residues. With V trimmed by 5 bases and J by 6 bases, 5 bases remained unmatched. CDR1 is SGHVS, CDR2 FQNEAQ, per germline. The CDR3 bases are TGTGCCAGCAGCCAGAGACAGGGTGATACGCAGTATTTT. Protein product: CASSQRQGDTQYF.

This clone was counted only a few times. The chain uses TRBV7-2 and TRBJ1-2; D call uncertain. Germline V gene sequence: CDR1 SGHTA, CDR2 FQGNSA. This CDR3 has 13 amino acids. Trimming took 4 bases from V and 0 from J, leaving 6 bases between them. CDR3 DNA: TGTGCCAGCAGCTCGACACCTAACTATGGCTACACCTTC. Protein: CASSSTPNYGYTF.

This chain links TRBV19 with TRBJ1-1; weak D call: TRBD1 (5 bases). The CDR3 totals 13 residues. V lost 6 bases to trimming and J lost 1 base, with 9 bases between them. Germline assignment: CDR1 LNHDA and CDR2 SQIVND (reference sequence). Written as DNA, the CDR3 is TGTGCCAGTAGGGAACAGGCGAACACTGAAGCTTTCTTT. Translation gives CASREQANTEAFF.

The chain uses TRBV5-5 and TRBJ2-7, with 7 bases fitting TRBD2. This CDR3 contains 14 residues. Germline CDR1 SGHKS, CDR2 YYEKEE (reference sequence). The J segment lost 2 bases and the V segment lost 0 bases, leaving 2 bases of the junction unmatched. The CDR3 is CASSLAGTTYEQYV. CDR3 coding DNA: TGTGCCAGCAGCTTGGCCGGGACTACCTACGAGCAGTACGTC.

The J gene is TRBJ1-2, the V gene TRBV2; D is ambiguous. The germline V gene has CDR1 SNHLY and CDR2 FYNNEI. This CDR3 contains 14 residues. V was cut by 2 bases and J by 1 base, with 8 bases left in between. In nucleotides, the CDR3 is TGTGCCAGCAGTGAACGGCAGCGTAACTATGGCTACACCTTC. It specifies CASSERQRNYGYTF.

J is TRBJ1-1 and V is TRBV6-6; maybe TRBD1 (6 bases). This CDR3 has 13 residues. Trimming removed 4 bases from V and 5 bases from J, with 11 bases in between. In germline, CDR1 is MNHNY, CDR2 SVGAGI (reference sequence). CDR3 DNA: TGTGCCAGCAGTTCGAACAGGGAAACTGAAGCTTTCTTT. Its translation: CASSSNRETEAFF.

The V gene is TRBV29-1, the J gene TRBJ2-1; D might be TRBD2 (6 bases). The CDR3 is 16 residues long. The germline V gene has CDR1 SQVTM and CDR2 ANQGSEA. V lost 4 bases and J 0 bases, leaving 16 bases between the germline ends. The DNA of the CDR3 is TGCAGCGTTGGTGAGTTGGGGGGTCCCTCCTACAATGAGCAGTTCTTC. Encoded protein: CSVGELGGPSYNEQFF.

This clone was recorded a few times. This rearrangement joins TRBV10-3 to TRBJ1-2; 8 bases are shared with TRBD1. The CDR3 is made up of 13 amino acids. V lost 8 bases to trimming and J lost 9 bases; unmatched junction nucleotides: 11. Germline CDR1 and CDR2: ENHRY and SYGVKD. The CDR3 protein is CAIAPTGGTRYTF. The CDR3 bases are TGTGCCATCGCTCCCACAGGGGGAACGCGCTACACCTTC.

V is TRBV6-5 and J is TRBJ2-7, with TRBD1 matching over 10 bases. CDR1 is MNHEY, CDR2 SVGAGI, per germline. The CDR3 extends over 14 amino acids. With 6 bases clipped from V and 3 bases from J, the junction kept 5 bases outside the gene matches. The CDR3 sequence is CASSRDRGRYEQYV. CDR3 coding DNA: TGTGCCAGCAGCCGGGACAGGGGTCGCTACGAGCAGTACGTC.

The chain recombines TRBV23-1 with TRBJ1-1, with a weak D call TRBD1 (5 bases). TRBV23-1 is given ORF status, its function remaining uncertain. This CDR3 contains 12 residues. Deletions cut 3 bases from V and 10 bases from J, with 12 bases between. CDR3 region: CASSHPGRGAFF. In nucleotides, the CDR3 is TGCGCCAGCAGTCACCCAGGGCGAGGAGCTTTCTTT.

The chain recombines TRBV10-3 with TRBJ1-1, with D hard to call. CDR1 ENHRY and CDR2 SYGVKD come from the germline V gene. V was trimmed by 2 bases and J by 1 base, leaving 8 bases between them. The length of the CDR3 is 14 residues. Here the CDR3 DNA reads TGTGCCATCAGTGAGCGGAGGGAGAACACTGAAGCTTTCTTT. Its protein is CAISERRENTEAFF.

The gene calls are TRBV12-3 or TRBV12-4 and TRBJ1-1; 8 bases agree with TRBD1. The CDR3 runs 12 residues. V was clipped by 6 bases and J by 11 bases; unmatched bases: 8. The CDR3 is CASSRGQGRAFF. In DNA form, the CDR3 reads TGTGCCAGCAGCCGCGGACAGGGTCGTGCTTTCTTT.

This clone was found a few times. This specimen includes other DNA sequences encoding the same CDR3. This chain connects TRBV5-1 to TRBJ1-1; 8 bases line up with TRBD1. Germline-derived CDR1 and CDR2 are SGHRS and YFSETQ. V shed 0 bases, J shed 4 bases, and the junction held 2 bases outside the gene matches. The CDR3 runs 14 residues. In DNA, the CDR3 is TGCGCCAGCAGCTTGGCAGGGGGCGGCACTGAAGCTTTCTTT. Translation gives CASSLAGGGTEAFF.

The gene calls are TRBV19 and TRBJ2-6, with D possibly TRBD2 on 6 matching bases. The germline V gene encodes CDR1 LNHDA and CDR2 SQIVND (reference sequence). This CDR3 is built from 18 residues. The V end lost 6 bases, the J end lost 0 bases, and 18 bases lay between the germline ends. CDR3 protein: CASRERGASASGANVLTF. Written as DNA, the CDR3 is TGTGCCAGTAGAGAGAGAGGGGCTAGCGCCTCTGGGGCCAACGTCCTGACTTTC.

The rearrangement links TRBV27 to TRBJ2-5, with 9 bases aligning to TRBD2. The junction had 13 bases not matched to a gene; V was cut back by 4 bases and J by 1 base. CDR1 MNHEY and CDR2 SMNVEV come from the germline V gene (reference sequence). The CDR3 length is 18 residues. Here the CDR3 reads CASSSSRLAEHFQETQYF. The CDR3 nucleotides are TGTGCCAGCAGTTCATCCAGACTAGCGGAGCACTTCCAAGAGACCCAGTACTTC.

This chain joins TRBV4-3 and TRBJ1-5; D not certain. The CDR3 length is 14 residues. Germline CDR1 and CDR2: LGHNA and YSLEER. V dropped 1 base and J dropped 7 bases, with 11 bases sitting between them. The CDR3 is CASSQGEGSQPQHF. Here the CDR3 DNA reads TGCGCCAGCAGCCAAGGCGAGGGAAGCCAGCCCCAGCATTTT.